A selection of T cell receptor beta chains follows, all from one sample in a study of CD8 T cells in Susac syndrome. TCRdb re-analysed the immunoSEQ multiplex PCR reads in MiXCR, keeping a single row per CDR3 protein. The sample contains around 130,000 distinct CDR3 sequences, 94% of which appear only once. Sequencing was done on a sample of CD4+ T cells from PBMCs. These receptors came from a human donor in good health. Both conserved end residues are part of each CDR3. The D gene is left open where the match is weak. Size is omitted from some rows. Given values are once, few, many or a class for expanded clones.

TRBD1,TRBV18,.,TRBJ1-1,CASLPVPGQGLTNTEAFF,TGTGCCAGTCTTCCGGTCCCGGGACAGGGTTTGACGAACACTGAAGCTTTCTTT
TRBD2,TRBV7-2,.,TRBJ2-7,CASSLELASSIEQYF,TGTGCCAGCAGCTTAGAACTAGCGAGCTCTATCGAGCAGTACTTC
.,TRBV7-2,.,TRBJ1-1,CASSFIPGWTEAFF,TGTGCCAGCTCCTTCATTCCAGGGTGGACTGAAGCTTTCTTT
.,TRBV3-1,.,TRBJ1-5,CASSLGTLNQPQHF,TGTGCCAGCAGCCTCGGGACACTGAATCAGCCCCAGCATTTT
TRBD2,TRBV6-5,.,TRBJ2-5,CASSSRLAVRETQYF,TGTGCCAGCAGTTCTCGACTAGCTGTGAGGGAGACCCAGTACTTC
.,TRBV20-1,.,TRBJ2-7,CSARVGAHEQYF,TGCAGTGCTAGAGTAGGGGCCCACGAGCAGTACTTC
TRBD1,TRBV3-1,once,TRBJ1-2,CASSQGQGALVYGYTF,TGTGCCAGCAGCCAAGGACAGGGGGCGCTTGTCTATGGCTACACCTTC
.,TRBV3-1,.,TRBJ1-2,CASSQGSGMGYGYTF,TGTGCCAGCAGCCAAGGTTCGGGGATGGGCTATGGCTACACCTTC
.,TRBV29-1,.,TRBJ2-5,CSVDYGRSETQYF,TGCAGCGTTGATTACGGGCGTTCGGAGACCCAGTACTTC
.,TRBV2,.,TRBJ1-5,CASSVGALSNQPQHF,TGTGCCAGCAGTGTGGGGGCTTTGAGCAATCAGCCCCAGCATTTT
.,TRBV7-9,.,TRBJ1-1,CASTRTAMNTEAFF,TGTGCCAGCACCCGGACGGCAATGAACACTGAAGCTTTCTTT
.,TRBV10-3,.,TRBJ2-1,CATALVAAHNEQFF,TGTGCCACGGCTCTAGTAGCTGCCCACAATGAGCAGTTCTTC
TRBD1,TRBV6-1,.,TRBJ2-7,CASRGGRAGSSYEQYF,TGTGCCAGCAGAGGGGGCCGGGCAGGATCTTCCTACGAGCAGTACTTC
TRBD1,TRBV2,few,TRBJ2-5,CASRDRDRETQYF,TGTGCCAGCAGGGACAGGGATAGGGAGACCCAGTACTTC
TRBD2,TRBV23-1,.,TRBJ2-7,CASSQSISSGSSYEQYF,TGCGCCAGCAGTCAATCGATTTCTAGCGGCAGCTCCTACGAGCAGTACTTC
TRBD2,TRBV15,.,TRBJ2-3,CATSRRASGSTDTQYF,TGTGCCACCAGCCGGAGGGCTAGCGGGAGCACAGATACGCAGTATTTT
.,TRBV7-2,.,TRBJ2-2,CASSPVEVGELFF,TGTGCCAGCAGCCCCGTCGAGGTCGGGGAGCTGTTTTTT
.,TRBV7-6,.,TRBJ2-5,CASSSRVKETQYF,TGTGCCAGCAGCTCACGTGTGAAAGAGACCCAGTACTTC
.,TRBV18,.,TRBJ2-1,CASSPPAKAGTSHEQFF,TGTGCCAGCTCACCACCGGCCAAGGCGGGAACATCACATGAGCAGTTCTTC
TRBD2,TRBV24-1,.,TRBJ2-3,CATSDPGLAATSTDTQYF,TGTGCCACCAGTGACCCGGGACTAGCGGCAACTAGCACAGATACGCAGTATTTT
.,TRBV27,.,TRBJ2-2,CASSMNGGELFF,TGTGCCAGCAGCATGAACGGCGGGGAGCTGTTTTTT
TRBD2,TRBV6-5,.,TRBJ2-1,CASSYAKAGVVDEQFF,TGTGCCAGCAGTTACGCCAAAGCGGGAGTTGTCGATGAGCAGTTCTTC
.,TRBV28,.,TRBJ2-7,CASSDSGPYEQYF,TGTGCCAGCAGTGATTCTGGGCCCTACGAGCAGTACTTC
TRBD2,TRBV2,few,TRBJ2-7,CASSSLAGEDEQYF,TGTGCCAGCAGCTCACTAGCGGGAGAGGACGAGCAGTACTTC
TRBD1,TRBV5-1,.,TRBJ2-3,CASSLVTGTGHLDTQYF,TGCGCCAGCAGCTTGGTTACCGGGACAGGGCATTTAGATACGCAGTATTTT
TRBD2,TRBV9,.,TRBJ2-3,CASSVAPTSGNLGGATDTQYF,TGTGCCAGCAGCGTAGCCCCGACTAGCGGCAATCTCGGGGGGGCCACAGATACGCAGTATTTT
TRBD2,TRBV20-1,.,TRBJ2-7,CSARQTSGSQDEQYF,TGCAGTGCTAGACAGACTAGCGGGAGTCAAGACGAGCAGTACTTC
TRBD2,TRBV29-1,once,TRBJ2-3,CSVERAGAPTDTQYF,TGCAGCGTTGAAAGAGCGGGGGCCCCCACAGATACGCAGTATTTT
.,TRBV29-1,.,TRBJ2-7,CSVAGQYTYEQYF,TGCAGCGTCGCGGGACAGTATACCTACGAGCAGTACTTC
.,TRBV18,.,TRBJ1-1,CASSPPGRVNEAFF,TGTGCCAGCTCACCCCCGGGCAGGGTTAACGAAGCTTTCTTT
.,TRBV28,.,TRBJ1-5,CASSRTVNSNQPQHF,TGTGCCAGCAGTCGGACAGTCAATAGCAATCAGCCCCAGCATTTT
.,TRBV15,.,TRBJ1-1,CATSRGGTGNTEAFF,TGTGCCACCAGCAGAGGCGGGACGGGGAACACTGAAGCTTTCTTT
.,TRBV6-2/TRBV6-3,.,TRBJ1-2,CASSYKGTYGYTF,TGTGCCAGCAGTTACAAGGGGACCTATGGCTACACCTTC
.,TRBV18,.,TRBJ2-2,CASSPGAALNTGELFF,TGTGCCAGCTCACCGGGGGCAGCCCTGAACACCGGGGAGCTGTTTTTT
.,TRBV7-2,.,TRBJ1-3,CATSLYGAAGSGNTIYF,TGTGCCACCAGCTTATACGGAGCAGCCGGCTCTGGAAACACCATATATTTT
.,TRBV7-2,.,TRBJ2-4,CASSLWGITTIFGNIQYF,TGTGCCAGCAGCTTATGGGGCATAACAACCATTTTTGGAAACATTCAGTACTTC
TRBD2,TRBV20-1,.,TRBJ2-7,CSAIAGGQGTYEQYF,TGCAGTGCGATCGCGGGAGGTCAGGGAACCTACGAGCAGTACTTC
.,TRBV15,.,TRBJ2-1,CATSRIRDTASYNEQFF,TGTGCCACCAGCAGGATCCGGGACACCGCTTCCTACAATGAGCAGTTCTTC
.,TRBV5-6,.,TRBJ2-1,CASSLAWVAFF,TGTGCCAGCAGCTTGGCCTGGGTAGCTTTCTTC
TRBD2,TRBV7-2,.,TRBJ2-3,CASSPGRLAGSLTDTQYF,TGTGCCAGCAGCCCAGGGAGGCTAGCGGGAAGTTTGACAGATACGCAGTATTTT
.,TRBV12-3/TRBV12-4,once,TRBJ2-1,CASSPRQTSSYNEQFF,TGTGCCAGCAGTCCCCGACAGACGAGCTCCTACAATGAGCAGTTCTTC
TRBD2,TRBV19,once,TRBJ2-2,CASSISRLADFGELFF,TGTGCCAGTAGTATCTCGCGACTAGCGGATTTTGGGGAGCTGTTTTTT
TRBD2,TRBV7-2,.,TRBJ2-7,CASSLAGVRSYEQYF,TGTGCCAGCAGCCTAGCGGGAGTGAGGTCCTACGAGCAGTACTTC
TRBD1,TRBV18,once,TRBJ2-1,CASSPWTGRGDEQFF,TGTGCCAGCTCCCCATGGACAGGGCGCGGCGATGAGCAGTTCTTC
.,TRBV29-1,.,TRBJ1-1,CSGFGRLNTEAFF,TGCAGCGGCTTCGGACGGCTGAACACTGAAGCTTTCTTT
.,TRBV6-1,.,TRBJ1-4,CASRRGNNEKLFF,TGTGCCAGCCGCAGGGGTAATAATGAAAAACTGTTTTTT
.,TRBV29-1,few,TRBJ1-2,CSVLSRDYGYTF,TGCAGCGTTCTGAGCAGGGACTATGGCTACACCTTC
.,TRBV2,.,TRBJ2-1,CASSMDGIVTQFF,TGTGCCAGCAGTATGGACGGAATCGTTACGCAGTTCTTC
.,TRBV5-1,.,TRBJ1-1,CASSRELPDTEAFF,TGCGCCAGCAGCCGAGAGCTTCCCGACACTGAAGCTTTCTTT
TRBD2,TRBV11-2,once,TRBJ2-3,CASSLVAGGADTQYF,TGTGCCAGCAGCTTAGTTGCGGGAGGGGCAGATACGCAGTATTTT
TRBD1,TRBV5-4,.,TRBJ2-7,CASSLSGTGRNEQYF,TGTGCCAGCAGCTTGTCCGGGACAGGGCGGAACGAGCAGTACTTC
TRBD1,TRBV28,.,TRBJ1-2,CASSFGQGVPFYGYTF,TGTGCCAGCAGCTTCGGACAGGGAGTCCCTTTCTATGGCTACACCTTC
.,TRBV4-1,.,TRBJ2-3,CASSQGPGLHTDTQYF,TGCGCCAGCAGCCAAGGGCCGGGACTCCACACAGATACGCAGTATTTT
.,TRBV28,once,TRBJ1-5,CASRIGGSNQPQHF,TGTGCCAGCAGAATCGGGGGGAGCAATCAGCCCCAGCATTTT
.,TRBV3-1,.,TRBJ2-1,CASSQVGLAGREQFF,TGTGCCAGCAGCCAGGTGGGGCTAGCTGGCCGTGAGCAGTTCTTC
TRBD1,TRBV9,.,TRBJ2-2,CASSAGAQTRQGTNTGELFF,TGTGCCAGCAGCGCTGGGGCACAAACCAGACAGGGGACGAACACCGGGGAGCTGTTTTTT
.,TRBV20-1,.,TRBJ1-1,CSAPQVGGFNTEAFF,TGCAGTGCTCCACAGGTGGGGGGTTTTAACACTGAAGCTTTCTTT
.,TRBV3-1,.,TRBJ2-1,CASSTGTPGPQFF,TGTGCCAGCAGCACCGGGACTCCGGGACCGCAGTTCTTC
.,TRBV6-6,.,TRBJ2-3,CASSQADITDTQYF,TGTGCCAGCAGTCAGGCTGATATCACAGATACGCAGTATTTT